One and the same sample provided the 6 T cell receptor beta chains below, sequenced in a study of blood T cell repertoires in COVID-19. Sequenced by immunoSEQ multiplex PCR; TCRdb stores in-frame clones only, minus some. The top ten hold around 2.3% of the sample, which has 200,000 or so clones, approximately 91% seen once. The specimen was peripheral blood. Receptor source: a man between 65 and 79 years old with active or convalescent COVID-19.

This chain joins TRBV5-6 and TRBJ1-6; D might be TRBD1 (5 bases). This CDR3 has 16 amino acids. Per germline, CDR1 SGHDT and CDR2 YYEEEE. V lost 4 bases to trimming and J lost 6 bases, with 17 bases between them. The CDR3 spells CASSLATGRGNSPLHF. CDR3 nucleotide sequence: TGTGCCAGCAGCCTTGCTACGGGGAGGGGTAATTCACCCCTCCACTTT.

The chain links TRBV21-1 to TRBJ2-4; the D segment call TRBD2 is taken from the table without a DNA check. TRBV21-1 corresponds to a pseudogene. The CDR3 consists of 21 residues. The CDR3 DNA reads TGTGCCAGCAGCAAAGTAGGTGGGACTAGCGGACAACCCGAACACAAAAACATTCAGTACTTC. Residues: CASSKVGGTSGQPEHKNIQYF.

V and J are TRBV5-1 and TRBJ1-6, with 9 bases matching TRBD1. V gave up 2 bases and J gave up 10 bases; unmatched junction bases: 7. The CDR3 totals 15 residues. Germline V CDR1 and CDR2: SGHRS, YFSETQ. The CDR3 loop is CASSFGDRDTSPLHF. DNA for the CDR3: TGCGCCAGCAGCTTTGGGGACAGGGATACGTCACCCCTCCACTTT.

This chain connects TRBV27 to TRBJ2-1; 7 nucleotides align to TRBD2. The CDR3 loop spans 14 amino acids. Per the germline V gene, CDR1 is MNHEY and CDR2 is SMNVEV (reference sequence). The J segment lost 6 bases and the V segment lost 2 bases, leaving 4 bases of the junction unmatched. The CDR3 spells CASSLVASGNEQFF. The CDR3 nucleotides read TGTGCCAGCAGTTTAGTGGCTAGCGGCAATGAGCAGTTCTTC.

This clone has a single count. In DNA, the CDR3 is TGTGCCTGGAGTGCCCATGGGGGGAATGGCTACACCTTC. This translates into CAWSAHGGNGYTF. The gene calls are TRBV30 and TRBJ1-2, with D perhaps TRBD1 (5 bases). Trimming cost V 1 base and J 6 bases, with 12 bases left between them. From germline, CDR1 is GTSNPN and CDR2 SVGIG (reference sequence). The CDR3 length is 13 residues.

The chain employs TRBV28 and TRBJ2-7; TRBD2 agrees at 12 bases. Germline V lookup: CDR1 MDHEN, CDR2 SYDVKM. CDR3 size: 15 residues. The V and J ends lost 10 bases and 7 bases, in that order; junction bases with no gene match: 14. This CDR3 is CATHPPGLAGGEQYF. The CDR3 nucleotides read TGTGCCACTCATCCCCCGGGGCTAGCGGGGGGGGAGCAGTACTTC.